One and the same sample provided the 14 T cell receptor beta chains below, sequenced in a study of cytomegalovirus exposure and HLA in healthy donors. This PCR relied on a set of 60 Vbeta primers and 13 Jbeta primers. Clones were read by immunoSEQ multiplex PCR, and TCRdb kept only the in-frame ones, dropping some. Across under 200,000 clones, the top ten clones capture under 6.5% of the sample. The source material was PBMCs. These receptors were taken from a young man in good health and CMV-seronegative.

The chain joins TRBV27 to TRBJ2-3; D gene ambiguous. V was clipped by 0 bases and J by 0 bases, with 10 bases between them. Germline values: CDR1 MNHEY, CDR2 SMNVEV (reference sequence). The CDR3 is 16 residues long. The CDR3 loop reads CASSLSWAQSTDTQYF. The CDR3 DNA reads TGTGCCAGCAGTTTATCGTGGGCGCAGAGCACAGATACGCAGTATTTT.

The V gene is TRBV28, the J gene TRBJ2-3; D possibly corresponds to TRBD2 (6 bases). The CDR3 consists of 17 residues. Germline assignment: CDR1 MDHEN and CDR2 SYDVKM. Trimming left V 4 bases short and J 2 bases short, with 19 bases between. The CDR3 nucleotides are TGTGCCAGCAGTTCCGGGGGTTCCACTACCCCCACAGATACGCAGTATTTT. It translates to CASSSGGSTTPTDTQYF.

The chain uses TRBV5-1 and TRBJ1-4; D uncertain. CDR3 length equals 14 residues. Looked up from germline, CDR1 is SGHRS and CDR2 is YFSETQ. Trimming cost V 1 base and J 6 bases, with 10 bases left between them. CDR3 DNA: TGCGCCAGCAGCTTGCTTACACCTCATGAAAAACTGTTTTTT. This gives the protein CASSLLTPHEKLFF. The whole variable domain, remainder taken from reference TRBV5-1 and TRBJ1-4, is KAGVTQTPRYLIKTRGQQVTLSCSPISGHRSVSWYQQTPGQGLQFLFEYFSETQRNKGNFPGRFSGRQFSNSRSEMNVSTLELGDSALYLCASSLLTPHEKLFFGSGTQLSVL.

The chain is built from TRBV4-1 and TRBJ2-3, with 10 bases fitting TRBD1. CDR3 length equals 16 residues. CDR1 MGHRA and CDR2 YSYEKL come from the germline V gene. With V trimmed by 1 base and J by 3 bases, 4 bases remained unmatched. In DNA form, the CDR3 reads TGCGCCAGCAGCCAAGTAGGACAGGGGGGAACAGATACGCAGTATTTT. This translates into CASSQVGQGGTDTQYF.

CDR3 nucleotide sequence: TGTGCCAGCAGCTTGCCGCAGGGGTTAGATATAACTGAAGCTTTCTTT. Its translation is CASSLPQGLDITEAFF. The rearrangement uses TRBV7-9 and TRBJ1-1, with a weak D call TRBD1 (6 bases). CDR1 and CDR2 (germline): SEHNR, FQNEAQ (reference sequence). The CDR3 runs 16 residues. Deletions cut 3 bases from V and 5 bases from J, with 19 bases between.

This chain joins TRBV30 and TRBJ2-7, with D perhaps TRBD1 (7 bases). CDR3 size: 17 residues. Germline-derived CDR1 and CDR2 are GTSNPN and SVGIG (reference sequence). The ends were cut back, 3 bases at V and 0 bases at J, with 21 bases in the middle. In DNA, the CDR3 is TGTGCCTGGAGCAGGGGGGCTTCCACCCTTCACTCCTACGAGCAGTACTTC. Protein sequence: CAWSRGASTLHSYEQYF.

The rearrangement uses TRBV11-3 and TRBJ1-1; D may be TRBD1 (5 bases). Trimming removed 8 bases at V and 4 bases at J, with 11 bases between. The germline V gene has CDR1 SGHNT and CDR2 YENEEA. The CDR3 covers 12 residues. The CDR3 DNA is TGTGCCAGCGGGGTGGGGGGCACTGAAGCTTTCTTT. It codes for CASGVGGTEAFF. Full variable domain (rest looked up from reference TRBV11-3 and TRBJ1-1): EAGVVQSPRYKIIEKKQPVAFWCNPISGHNTLYWYLQNLGQGPELLIRYENEEAVDDSQLPKDRFSAERLKGVDSTLKIQPAELGDSAVYLCASGVGGTEAFFGQGTRLTVV.

CDR3 sequence (DNA): TGCGCCAGCAGCCAAGATAGTAAACTAGCGGGACATGAGCAGTTCTTC. This encodes CASSQDSKLAGHEQFF. This chain connects TRBV4-1 to TRBJ2-1; 10 bases line up with TRBD2. This CDR3 has 16 amino acids. The germline V gene has CDR1 MGHRA and CDR2 YSYEKL. With V trimmed by 0 bases and J by 8 bases, 7 bases remained unmatched.

This chain connects TRBV7-2 to TRBJ1-5, with 7 bases lining up with TRBD1. In germline, CDR1 is SGHTA, CDR2 FQGNSA. The CDR3 contains 17 residues. The V segment lost 5 bases and the J segment 1 base; nucleotides outside the gene matches: 11. CDR3 region: CASSPWSGTESNQPQHF. DNA for the CDR3: TGTGCCAGCAGCCCGTGGTCCGGGACAGAGAGCAATCAGCCCCAGCATTTT.

The genes are TRBV28 and TRBJ2-7, with D possibly matching TRBD1 (6 bases). The germline gives CDR1 MDHEN, CDR2 SYDVKM. V was trimmed by 0 bases and J by 5 bases, leaving 20 bases between them. This CDR3 contains 17 residues. The CDR3 nucleotides are TGTGCCAGCAGTTTATGGAGGCAGGGGCAAAGGATCAACGAGCAGTACTTC. This gives the protein CASSLWRQGQRINEQYF. Full variable domain (rest looked up from reference TRBV28 and TRBJ2-7): DVKVTQSSRYLVKRTGEKVFLECVQDMDHENMFWYRQDPGLGLRLIYFSYDVKMKEKGDIPEGYSVSREKKERFSLILESASTNQTSMYLCASSLWRQGQRINEQYFGPGTRLTVT.

The chain employs TRBV13 and TRBJ1-1; D may be TRBD1 (6 bases). V was clipped by 0 bases and J by 5 bases, with 13 bases between them. Germline V gene lookup returns CDR1 PRHDT and CDR2 FYEKMQ (reference sequence). This CDR3 is 15 amino acids long. This chain's CDR3 is CASSLGTGMGTEAFF. The CDR3 coding sequence is TGTGCCAGCAGCTTAGGGACAGGAATGGGAACTGAAGCTTTCTTT. Full variable domain (outside the CDR3, taken from reference TRBV13 and TRBJ1-1): AAGVIQSPRHLIKEKRETATLKCYPIPRHDTVYWYQQGPGQDPQFLISFYEKMQSDKGSIPDRFSAQQFSDYHSELNMSSLELGDSALYFCASSLGTGMGTEAFFGQGTRLTVV.

This chain links TRBV7-6 with TRBJ1-3; weak D call: TRBD1 (5 bases). The ends were cut back, 7 bases at V and 2 bases at J, with 15 bases in the middle. The CDR3 spans 15 residues. Per the germline V gene, CDR1 is SGHVS and CDR2 is FNYEAQ. CDR3 protein: CASIRGGAAGNTIYF. The DNA for the CDR3 is TGTGCCAGCATCCGAGGAGGGGCTGCTGGAAACACCATATATTTT.

CDR3 amino acids: CASSSGLAGLNEQFF. The CDR3 nucleotides are TGTGCCAGCAGCTCGGGACTAGCGGGACTGAATGAGCAGTTCTTC. V and J are TRBV7-9 and TRBJ2-1; 13 bases align to TRBD2. J was trimmed by 7 bases and V by 4 bases; bases with no gene match: 4. The CDR3 is made up of 15 amino acids. In germline, CDR1 is SEHNR, CDR2 FQNEAQ (reference sequence).

This CDR3 is CAWSASSGGASSYEQYF. CDR3 DNA: TGTGCCTGGAGTGCCAGCAGCGGGGGGGCAAGCTCCTACGAGCAGTACTTC. This chain connects TRBV30 to TRBJ2-7, with 10 bases fitting TRBD2. V lost 1 base to trimming and J lost 0 bases; unmatched junction nucleotides: 9. The V gene's germline CDR1 is GTSNPN and CDR2 SVGIG (reference sequence). The CDR3 contains 17 residues.